This T cell receptor (beta chain) was recovered during a study of T cells in Graves' hyperthyroidism and ophthalmopathy. Regions amplified from RNA transcripts were the TCR beta CDR3 regions. The study used the HTBI primer set for a first-round RT-PCR of the TCR CDR3. TCRdb itself ran the multiplex PCR reads through MiXCR, one entry per CDR3 protein. The sample records under 400,000 distinct CDR3 sequences, roughly 18% being singletons. At least ten counts were recorded for this clonotype. V lost 4 bases, J lost 1 base, and 7 bases lay in between. The CDR3 spans 13 residues. Looked up from germline, CDR1 is MDHEN and CDR2 is SYDVKM.

The origin of this receptor is a woman aged 45 to 65 with Graves' hyperthyroidism. The rearrangement joins TRBV28 to TRBJ1-1; no firm D call. The specimen was blood. Written as DNA, the CDR3 is TGTGCCAGCAGTTACGGCAGGAACACTGAAGCTTTCTTT. Protein product: CASSYGRNTEAFF.